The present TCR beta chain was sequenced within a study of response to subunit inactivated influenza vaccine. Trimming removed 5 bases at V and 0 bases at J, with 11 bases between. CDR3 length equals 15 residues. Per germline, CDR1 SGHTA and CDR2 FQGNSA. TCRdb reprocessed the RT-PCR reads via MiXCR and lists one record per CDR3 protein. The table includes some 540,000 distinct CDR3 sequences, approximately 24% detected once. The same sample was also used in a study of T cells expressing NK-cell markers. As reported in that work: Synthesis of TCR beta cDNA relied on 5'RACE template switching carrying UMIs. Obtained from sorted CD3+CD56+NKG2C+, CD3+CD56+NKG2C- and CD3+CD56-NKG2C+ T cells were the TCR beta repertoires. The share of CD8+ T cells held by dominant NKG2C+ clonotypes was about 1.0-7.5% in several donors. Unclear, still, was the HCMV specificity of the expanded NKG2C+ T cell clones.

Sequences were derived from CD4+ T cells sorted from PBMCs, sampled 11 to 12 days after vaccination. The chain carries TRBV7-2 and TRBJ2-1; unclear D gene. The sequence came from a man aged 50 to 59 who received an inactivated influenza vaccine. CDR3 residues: CASSPDASSYNEQFF. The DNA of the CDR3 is TGTGCCAGCAGCCCGGACGCGAGCTCCTACAATGAGCAGTTCTTC.